This note documents a single T cell receptor beta chain sequence. Its target is unknown. The sample originates from a study of OX40 agonist ivuxolimab in advanced cancers. For the study at large: Among those treated, three patients had partial responses, one with hepatocellular carcinoma and two with cutaneous melanoma.

Blood sampling was done at baseline, cycle 4 day 1, and cycle 7 day 1. From germline, CDR1 is SNHLY and CDR2 FYNNEI. Trimming removed 8 bases from V and 2 bases from J, with 16 bases in between. The CDR3 spans 15 residues. The assay was immunoSEQ multiplex PCR, and TCRdb's table has in-frame clones only and misses some. The sample holds about 59,000 clones, 75% to 90% seen once. Study outcomes and limitations: Compared with CD4+, CD8+ T cells on average had more expanded clones.

This receptor was taken from an adult with an advanced solid tumor such as melanoma, head and neck, liver or kidney cancer. The chain couples TRBV2 to TRBJ2-1; D assignment may be TRBD1 or TRBD2 (5 bases each). Source: CD4+ or CD8+ T cells sorted from blood, taken in a trial of the OX40 agonist ivuxolimab. CDR3 coding DNA: TGTGCCAGCGTTAAGGAGGAAGGGGCCTACAATGAGCAGTTCTTC. Its protein product is CASVKEEGAYNEQFF. Using reference TRBV2 and TRBJ2-1 for the parts outside the CDR3, the full variable domain is EPEVTQTPSHQVTQMGQEVILRCVPISNHLYFYWYRQILGQKVEFLVSFYNNEISEKSEIFDDQFSVERPDGSNFTLKIRSTKLEDSAMYFCASVKEEGAYNEQFFGPGTRLTVL.